The 3 T cell receptor beta chains given below trace back to one sample, sequenced in a study of technical replicates of blood from several donors. Measured with immunoSEQ multiplex PCR; TCRdb has only the in-frame clones, and not every one. The sample contains 65,000 to 85,000 clones, 75% to 95% of which appear only once. The sequenced material came from T cells isolated from PBMCs. The receptors were gathered from a human donor in good health.

The rearrangement joins TRBV29-1 to TRBJ1-2; no firm D call. Germline V gene data show CDR1 as SQVTM and CDR2 as ANQGSEA. With 3 bases removed from V and 1 base from J, the gap between germline ends came to 9 bases. The CDR3 is 13 residues long. The CDR3 DNA is TGCAGCGTTGATGTGATTAGTAACTATGGCTACACCTTC. Translating it yields CSVDVISNYGYTF.

The chain links TRBV6-5 to TRBJ1-1; 8 bases line up with TRBD1. The germline V gene has CDR1 MNHEY and CDR2 SVGAGI. The CDR3 is 13 amino acids. V dropped 5 bases and J dropped 9; count of bases not matched to a gene: 8. The CDR3, as DNA: TGTGCCAGCAGTACAGGGGGGTTTGGGAAAGCTTTCTTT. Protein sequence: CASSTGGFGKAFF.

The rearrangement uses TRBV6-5 and TRBJ1-4; no definite D call. Trimming removed 2 bases at V and 8 bases at J, with 12 bases between. CDR1 and CDR2 (germline): MNHEY, SVGAGI. This CDR3 is built from 14 residues. The CDR3 sequence is CASSYMQAAEKLFF. The CDR3 coding sequence is TGTGCCAGCAGTTACATGCAGGCCGCCGAAAAACTGTTTTTT.